Following are 12 T cell receptor beta chains from one sample sequenced in a study of T cells in localized non-small cell lung cancer. The data were produced by immunoSEQ multiplex PCR, yet TCRdb's version contains in-frame clones alone and is incomplete. The table has about 40,000 clones, around 81% seen once. The sequenced sample was peripheral blood mononuclear cells, obtained before any cancer treatment. Receptors were obtained from a male donor aged 60 or over with stage II lung adenocarcinoma.

V is TRBV9 and J is TRBJ1-2, with D uncertain. V gave up 0 bases and J gave up 2 bases, with 8 bases separating them. Germline lookup yields CDR1 SGDLS and CDR2 YYNGEE. The CDR3 runs 14 residues. The CDR3 DNA sequence: TGTGCCAGCAGCGTAGGACCCACCAACTATGGCTACACCTTC. Its protein is CASSVGPTNYGYTF. The entire variable domain, with the rest obtained from reference TRBV9 and TRBJ1-2, is as follows: DSGVTQTPKHLITATGQRVTLRCSPRSGDLSVYWYQQSLDQGLQFLIQYYNGEERAKGNILERFSAQQFPDLHSELNLSSLELGDSALYFCASSVGPTNYGYTFGSGTRLTVV.

The V gene is TRBV19, the J gene TRBJ2-1; TRBD2 agrees at 11 bases. V shed 3 bases and J 8 bases; nucleotides not matched to a gene: 9. The germline gives CDR1 LNHDA, CDR2 SQIVND (reference sequence). The length of the CDR3 is 16 residues. In nucleotides, the CDR3 is TGTGCCAGTAGTATCTCGGGACTAGCGGAATGGGATGAGCAGTTCTTC. Amino acids: CASSISGLAEWDEQFF.

This sequence joins TRBV29-1 and TRBJ2-5; D perhaps matches TRBD2 (6 bases). The end of the DNA fits TRBJ2-7 better, so the J call may be wrong. The CDR3 length is 14 residues. Germline V CDR1 and CDR2: SQVTM, ANQGSEA. The CDR3 is CSAGDEALGGEQYF. For the CDR3, the DNA is TGCAGCGCTGGGGACGAGGCACTGGGAGGCGAGCAGTACTTC.

V gene TRBV29-1 combines with J gene TRBJ1-2; 7 nucleotides line up with TRBD1. This CDR3 has 12 residues. CDR1 and CDR2 (germline): SQVTM, ANQGSEA. With 8 bases clipped from V and 4 bases from J, the junction kept 7 bases outside the gene matches. The CDR3 nucleotides are TGCAGCCCAGGGGACAGTTCCTATGGCTACACCTTC. Residues: CSPGDSSYGYTF. Looking up the rest from reference TRBV29-1 and TRBJ1-2 gives the full variable domain: SAVISQKPSRDICQRGTSLTIQCQVDSQVTMMFWYRQQPGQSLTLIATANQGSEATYESGFVIDKFPISRPNLTFSTLTVSNMSPEDSSIYLCSPGDSSYGYTFGSGTRLTVV.

This chain joins TRBV9 and TRBJ2-1; TRBD1 matches 7 bases. The V and J ends lost 0 bases and 16 bases, in that order; junction bases with no gene match: 10. Germline CDR1 is SGDLS and CDR2 is YYNGEE. The CDR3 extends over 13 amino acids. Here the CDR3 reads CASSVGVGDSCFF. CDR3 coding DNA: TGTGCCAGCAGCGTAGGTGTTGGGGACAGTTGTTTCTTC.

The gene calls are TRBV7-2 and TRBJ2-7; 8 bases fit TRBD2. This CDR3 comprises 18 residues. J was trimmed by 0 bases and V by 4 bases; bases with no gene match: 14. Germline lookup yields CDR1 SGHTA and CDR2 FQGNSA. The CDR3 sequence: CASSSVLAGFRGSYEQYF. In DNA, the CDR3 is TGTGCCAGCAGCTCTGTGCTAGCGGGCTTCCGAGGCTCCTACGAGCAGTACTTC. Full variable domain (remainder filled in from reference TRBV7-2 and TRBJ2-7): GAGVSQSPSNKVTEKGKDVELRCDPISGHTALYWYRQSLGQGLEFLIYFQGNSAPDKSGLPSDRFSAERTGGSVSTLTIQRTQQEDSAVYLCASSSVLAGFRGSYEQYFGPGTRLTVT.

The genes are TRBV6-6 and TRBJ2-6; D possibly corresponds to TRBD2 (5 bases). CDR1 is MNHNY, CDR2 SVGAGI, per germline (reference sequence). Deletions cut 11 bases from V and 5 bases from J, with 10 bases between. This CDR3 comprises 12 residues. The CDR3 loop reads CAGGERANVLTF. CDR3 sequence (DNA): TGTGCCGGAGGAGAAAGGGCCAACGTCCTGACTTTC.

This chain joins TRBV11-1 and TRBJ2-7; no firm D call. Trimming stripped 5 bases from V and 9 bases from J, with 14 bases between. Germline CDR1 and CDR2: SGHAT and FQDESV (reference sequence). The CDR3 extends over 12 amino acids. The CDR3 region has the DNA TGTGCCAGCAGCCCCACCGGGCTAGGGCAGTACTTC. Amino acid sequence: CASSPTGLGQYF.

The CDR3 nucleotides are TGTGCCAGCAGTGAAGCGCTCTTAAGGACAGAGGCGCCAATGACTTTCTTT. Translated, it gives CASSEALLRTEAPMTFF. The rearrangement links TRBV2 to TRBJ1-1; maybe TRBD1 (6 bases). This CDR3 is built from 17 residues. With 0 bases removed from V and 12 bases from J, the gap between germline ends came to 26 bases. Germline V gene sequence: CDR1 SNHLY, CDR2 FYNNEI.

This chain links TRBV14 with TRBJ1-2, with D uncertain. The CDR3 is 14 amino acids. Germline CDR1 SGHDN, CDR2 FVKESK. Trimming cost V 7 bases and J 6 bases, with 18 bases left between them. In nucleotides, the CDR3 is TGTGCCAGCACCCCCTCACCCGGGTCCCATGGCTACACCTTC. Its translation is CASTPSPGSHGYTF. Variable domain in full (rest from reference TRBV14 and TRBJ1-2): EAGVTQFPSHSVIEKGQTVTLRCDPISGHDNLYWYRRVMGKEIKFLLHFVKESKQDESGMPNNRFLAERTGGTYSTLKVQPAELEDSGVYFCASTPSPGSHGYTFGSGTRLTVV.

This sequence joins TRBV5-5 and TRBJ2-6; D remains unclear. The length of the CDR3 is 16 residues. Trimming pared 1 base from V and 4 bases from J, leaving 12 bases between. Per the germline V gene, CDR1 is SGHKS and CDR2 is YYEKEE (reference sequence). CDR3 in DNA: TGTGCCAGCAGCTTGACACCGCGCGCCGGGGCCAACGTCCTGACTTTC. Protein product: CASSLTPRAGANVLTF.

The chain employs TRBV27 and TRBJ2-7; 11 bases agree with TRBD2. Germline CDR1 and CDR2: MNHEY and SMNVEV (reference sequence). The junction had 19 bases not matched to a gene; V was cut back by 6 bases and J by 6 bases. The CDR3 totals 18 residues. In nucleotides, the CDR3 is TGTGCCAGCAGGAGAACTAGCGGGAGTATAGGCCCCTCTGTCGAGCAGTACTTC. Its translation is CASRRTSGSIGPSVEQYF.